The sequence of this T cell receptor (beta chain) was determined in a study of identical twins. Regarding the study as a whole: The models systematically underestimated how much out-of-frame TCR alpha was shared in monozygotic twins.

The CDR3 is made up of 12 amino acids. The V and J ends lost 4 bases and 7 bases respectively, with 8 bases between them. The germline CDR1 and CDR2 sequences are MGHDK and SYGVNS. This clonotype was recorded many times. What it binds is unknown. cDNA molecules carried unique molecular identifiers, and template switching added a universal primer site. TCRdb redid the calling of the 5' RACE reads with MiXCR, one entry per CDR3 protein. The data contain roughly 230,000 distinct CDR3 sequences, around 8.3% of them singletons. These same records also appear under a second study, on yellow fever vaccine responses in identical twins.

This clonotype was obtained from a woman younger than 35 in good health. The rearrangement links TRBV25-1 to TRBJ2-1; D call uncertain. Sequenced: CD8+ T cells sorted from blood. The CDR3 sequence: CASSGAGNEQFF. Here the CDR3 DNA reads TGTGCCAGCAGTGGGGCAGGTAATGAGCAGTTCTTC. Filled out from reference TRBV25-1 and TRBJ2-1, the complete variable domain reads EADIYQTPRYLVIGTGKKITLECSQTMGHDKMYWYQQDPGMELHLIHYSYGVNSTEKGDLSSESTVSRIRTEHFPLTLESARPSHTSQYLCASSGAGNEQFFGPGTRLTVL.